What follows are 31 T cell receptor beta chains derived from one specimen sequenced in a study of cytomegalovirus exposure and HLA in healthy donors. TCRdb's table, derived via immunoSEQ multiplex PCR, lists solely in-frame clones and lacks some. The sample holds about 240,000 clones, 86% seen once. Sequencing was done on a sample of PBMCs. The receptors were sampled from a woman in her twenties or thirties in good health and CMV-seropositive.

The chain links TRBV7-8 to TRBJ1-5, with D possibly being TRBD1 (6 bases). CDR1 and CDR2 (germline): SGHVS, FQNEAQ. This CDR3 comprises 15 residues. Trimming took 3 bases from V and 5 from J, leaving 14 bases between them. The CDR3 here is CASSFGPPGDQPQHF. Written as DNA, the CDR3 is TGTGCCAGCAGCTTTGGTCCCCCAGGGGATCAGCCCCAGCATTTT.

The chain recombines TRBV2 with TRBJ1-1; 10 bases are shared with TRBD1. In germline, CDR1 is SNHLY, CDR2 FYNNEI. V trimming: 7 bases; J trimming: 4 bases; junction bases outside the gene matches: 3. This CDR3 is 13 amino acids long. The CDR3 here is CASNGQGGTEAFF. DNA for the CDR3: TGTGCCAGCAATGGACAGGGGGGCACTGAAGCTTTCTTT.

This chain uses TRBV6-1 with TRBJ2-7, with 11 bases identical to TRBD1. The CDR3 is made up of 12 amino acids. The trim removed 6 bases at V and 6 bases at J, leaving 1 base unmatched. Germline CDR1 MNHNS, CDR2 SASEGT. The CDR3 region has the DNA TGTGCCAGCAGGGGACAGGGGGGCGAGCAGTACTTC. It codes for CASRGQGGEQYF.

The V call is TRBV27, the J call TRBJ2-7, with TRBD1 as a possible D gene (5 bases). Trimming took 7 bases from V and 1 from J, leaving 14 bases between them. The CDR3 loop spans 14 amino acids. CDR1 and CDR2 from the germline V gene are MNHEY and SMNVEV (reference sequence). CDR3 in DNA: TGTGCCAGCACCGAGACAGTCGGGTCCTACGAGCAGTACTTC. Translation: CASTETVGSYEQYF.

The chain employs TRBV5-4 and TRBJ2-7; D possibly corresponds to TRBD2 (5 bases). V lost 1 base to trimming and J lost 7 bases, with 18 bases between them. Germline CDR1 and CDR2: SGHNT and YYREEE (reference sequence). The CDR3 runs 15 residues. CDR3 region: CASSLFSSSMGEQYF. DNA of the CDR3: TGTGCCAGCAGCTTGTTTTCTAGCAGCATGGGGGAGCAGTACTTC.

V is TRBV10-3 and J is TRBJ1-4, with 7 bases aligning to TRBD1. This CDR3 region has 14 residues. CDR1 is ENHRY and CDR2 is SYGVKD in the germline V gene. V lost 6 bases, J lost 5 bases, and 6 bases stayed unmatched. The CDR3 DNA follows: TGTGCCATCAGCCCGGGACAGCGAAATGAAAAACTGTTTTTT. Its translation: CAISPGQRNEKLFF.

This chain links TRBV6-5 with TRBJ1-2; 10 nucleotides align to TRBD1. Germline CDR1 is MNHEY and CDR2 is SVGAGI. This CDR3 spans 14 amino acids. V gave up 5 bases and J gave up 8 bases; unmatched junction bases: 8. The CDR3 DNA follows: TGTGCCAGCAGTCGATCAGACAGGGGGCTCGGCTACACCTTC. This translates into CASSRSDRGLGYTF.

The chain links TRBV10-2 to TRBJ2-5; 8 nucleotides align to TRBD2. Germline assignment: CDR1 WSHSY and CDR2 SAAADI. The length of the CDR3 is 14 residues. J gave up 4 bases and V 8 bases, and 9 bases lay outside the gene matches. CDR3 protein: CASQKAGDGETQYF. The CDR3, as DNA: TGCGCCAGCCAAAAAGCGGGAGATGGAGAGACCCAGTACTTC.

V and J are TRBV28 and TRBJ1-1; 7 bases agree with TRBD1. The germline V gene encodes CDR1 MDHEN and CDR2 SYDVKM. The CDR3 has 13 amino acids. V shed 6 bases and J 6 bases; nucleotides not matched to a gene: 7. The CDR3 is CASSSGTVAEAFF. The CDR3 DNA is TGTGCCAGCAGCTCAGGGACAGTTGCTGAAGCTTTCTTT. The full variable domain, in which reference TRBV28 and TRBJ1-1 provide the parts outside the CDR3, is DVKVTQSSRYLVKRTGEKVFLECVQDMDHENMFWYRQDPGLGLRLIYFSYDVKMKEKGDIPEGYSVSREKKERFSLILESASTNQTSMYLCASSSGTVAEAFFGQGTRLTVV.

J is TRBJ2-5 and V is TRBV29-1; 10 nucleotides match TRBD1. Germline trimming cut 6 bases from V and 2 bases from J; bases unmatched to any gene: 3. This CDR3 has 13 amino acids. CDR1 is SQVTM and CDR2 is ANQGSEA in the germline V gene. CDR3 nucleotide sequence: TGCAGCGTGGGACAGGGGAGACAAGAGACCCAGTACTTC. The encoded protein is CSVGQGRQETQYF.

This clone is a singleton in its sample. The rearrangement links TRBV5-4 to TRBJ2-3; D not resolved. The CDR3 runs to 13 residues. From germline, CDR1 is SGHNT and CDR2 YYREEE (reference sequence). Trimming took 3 bases from V and 5 from J, leaving 10 bases between them. CDR3 bases: TGTGCCAGCAGCTCCCCGGGTTTAGATACGCAGTATTTT. It yields the protein CASSSPGLDTQYF.

The V call is TRBV5-4, the J call TRBJ1-4; no firm D call. Germline lookup yields CDR1 SGHNT and CDR2 YYREEE (reference sequence). The CDR3 runs 15 residues. V was trimmed by 3 bases and J by 8 bases, leaving 17 bases between them. The CDR3 here is CASSSPSGVGEKLFF. CDR3 sequence (DNA): TGTGCCAGCAGCTCCCCCTCCGGGGTAGGGGAAAAACTGTTTTTT.

This rearrangement joins TRBV9 to TRBJ2-7, with D possibly being TRBD2 (6 bases). The CDR3 is 15 amino acids. Trimming removed 3 bases from V and 4 bases from J, with 17 bases in between. Germline V gene data show CDR1 as SGDLS and CDR2 as YYNGEE. The CDR3 bases are TGTGCCAGCAGCGCCCATGAGGGAGGATCTTACGAGCAGTACTTC. Its protein is CASSAHEGGSYEQYF.

This chain links TRBV18 with TRBJ1-1; D unresolved. The ends were cut back, 6 bases at V and 11 bases at J, with 19 bases in the middle. The CDR3 extends over 13 amino acids. Germline V CDR1 and CDR2: KGHSH, LQKENI. The CDR3 spells CASSVPGGTMAFF. The CDR3 DNA reads as TGTGCCAGCTCTGTTCCCGGAGGCACTATGGCTTTCTTT.

The rearrangement uses TRBV25-1 and TRBJ1-2; D call uncertain. CDR3 size: 13 residues. V shed 5 bases and J shed 2 bases, with 9 bases lying between them. The V gene's germline CDR1 is MGHDK and CDR2 SYGVNS. The CDR3 region has the DNA TGTGCCAGCAGTCGAGCGAAGAACTATGGCTACACCTTC. It is translated as CASSRAKNYGYTF.

This clone was detected a few times. The rearrangement joins TRBV6-5 to TRBJ1-2; D not resolved. CDR1 is MNHEY and CDR2 is SVGAGI in the germline V gene. With 5 bases removed from V and 5 bases from J, the gap between germline ends came to 6 bases. This CDR3 has 11 amino acids. In DNA, the CDR3 is TGTGCCAGCAGTGGCCTGTATGGCTACACCTTC. Protein product: CASSGLYGYTF.

V usage is TRBV5-1 and J usage is TRBJ2-5; 13 bases are shared with TRBD2. This CDR3 has 16 residues. The V segment lost 3 bases and the J segment 1 base; nucleotides outside the gene matches: 3. From germline, CDR1 is SGHRS and CDR2 YFSETQ. The CDR3 loop reads CASSWGTSGAQETQYF. The CDR3 DNA follows: TGCGCCAGCAGCTGGGGGACTAGCGGGGCCCAAGAGACCCAGTACTTC.

CDR3 residues: CASAGNYGYTF. CDR3 bases: TGTGCCAGTGCGGGGAACTATGGCTACACCTTC. J is TRBJ1-2 and V is TRBV19; D gene unclear. The CDR3 covers 11 residues. Germline V gives CDR1 LNHDA, CDR2 SQIVND (reference sequence). Trimming removed 8 bases from V and 2 bases from J, with 6 bases in between.

The V and J genes are TRBV30 and TRBJ2-7, with 8 positions matching TRBD1. Germline trimming cut 1 base from V and 6 bases from J; bases unmatched to any gene: 5. The CDR3 contains 13 residues. Germline CDR1 reads GTSNPN; CDR2 reads SVGIG (reference sequence). The CDR3 DNA follows: TGTGCCTGGAGTGCCGGACAGGGCGGCGAGCAGTACTTC. Translation: CAWSAGQGGEQYF.

This chain joins TRBV18 and TRBJ1-1; 8 nucleotides align to TRBD1. This CDR3 comprises 15 residues. J gave up 2 bases and V 3 bases, and 5 bases lay outside the gene matches. Germline CDR1 and CDR2: KGHSH and LQKENI. CDR3 nucleotides: TGTGCCAGCTCACCGGGACAGGCAACCAACACTGAAGCTTTCTTT. This gives the protein CASSPGQATNTEAFF. Variable domain in full (rest from reference TRBV18 and TRBJ1-1): NAGVMQNPRHLVRRRGQEARLRCSPMKGHSHVYWYRQLPEEGLKFMVYLQKENIIDESGMPKERFSAEFPKEGPSILRIQQVVRGDSAAYFCASSPGQATNTEAFFGQGTRLTVV.

This clone was seen a few times. The chain carries TRBV19 and TRBJ2-7, with 10 bases aligning to TRBD2. V gave up 6 bases and J gave up 0 bases; unmatched junction bases: 2. The CDR3 sequence is 14 residues long. Germline V gene sequence: CDR1 LNHDA, CDR2 SQIVND (reference sequence). The CDR3 here is CASSASGSSYEQYF. CDR3 nucleotide sequence: TGTGCCAGTAGCGCTAGCGGGAGCTCCTACGAGCAGTACTTC. Based on the CDR3 plus reference TRBV19 and TRBJ2-7, the full variable domain is DGGITQSPKYLFRKEGQNVTLSCEQNLNHDAMYWYRQDPGQGLRLIYYSQIVNDFQKGDIAEGYSVSREKKESFPLTVTSAQKNPTAFYLCASSASGSSYEQYFGPGTRLTVT.

The rearrangement links TRBV10-3 to TRBJ2-7; unclear D gene. There are 14 residues in the CDR3. Germline V lookup: CDR1 ENHRY, CDR2 SYGVKD. V was pared by 6 bases and J by 3 bases, with 15 bases between. CDR3 in DNA: TGTGCCATCAGCGCCATAGACACAGACTACGAGCAGTACTTC. Translated, it gives CAISAIDTDYEQYF.

This clone was seen just once. The chain is built from TRBV5-1 and TRBJ2-5, with 7 bases that match TRBD1. Germline V CDR1 and CDR2: SGHRS, YFSETQ. This CDR3 is built from 14 residues. V gave up 2 bases and J gave up 2 bases; unmatched junction bases: 3. CDR3 protein: CASSFGTVQETQYF. The CDR3 DNA is TGCGCCAGCAGCTTCGGGACAGTGCAAGAGACCCAGTACTTC.

This clone was seen once. The chain couples TRBV6-6 to TRBJ1-1; D is perhaps TRBD1 (6 bases). CDR1 and CDR2 from the germline V gene are MNHNY and SVGAGI (reference sequence). This CDR3 comprises 14 residues. V was trimmed by 2 bases and J by 6 bases, leaving 13 bases between them. The CDR3 region has the DNA TGTGCCAGCAGTTACGTACAGGGTTGGGCTGAAGCTTTCTTT. It yields the protein CASSYVQGWAEAFF.

This chain connects TRBV7-9 to TRBJ2-2; TRBD2 matches at 9 bases. This CDR3 region has 16 residues. V lost 5 bases, J lost 6 bases, and 10 bases stayed unmatched. Per the germline V gene, CDR1 is SEHNR and CDR2 is FQNEAQ (reference sequence). CDR3 amino acids: CASSTVAGGPAGELFF. CDR3 in DNA: TGTGCCAGCAGCACAGTGGCGGGAGGGCCGGCCGGGGAGCTGTTTTTT.

This clone appeared a single time. The chain uses TRBV11-3 and TRBJ2-6; D is possibly TRBD1 (6 bases). CDR3 length: 15 amino acids. V was shortened by 4 bases and J by 1 base, with 8 bases between the two germline ends. Per germline, CDR1 SGHNT and CDR2 YENEEA. CDR3 amino acids: CASSYRVSGANVLTF. The CDR3 region has the DNA TGTGCCAGCAGCTACAGGGTTTCTGGGGCCAACGTCCTGACTTTC.

The chain couples TRBV7-2 to TRBJ2-1, with a weak D call TRBD2 (5 bases). V gave up 1 base and J gave up 12 bases, with 13 bases separating them. Germline V lookup: CDR1 SGHTA, CDR2 FQGNSA. The CDR3 has 13 amino acids. The chain's CDR3 is CASSLGGSGVQFF. CDR3 in DNA: TGTGCCAGCAGCTTAGGCGGGTCCGGGGTGCAGTTCTTC.

This chain links TRBV5-6 with TRBJ1-1, with a weak D call TRBD1 (6 bases). Trimming left V 3 bases short and J 5 bases short, with 14 bases between. CDR1 is SGHDT and CDR2 is YYEEEE in the germline V gene. The CDR3 is made up of 14 amino acids. CDR3 in amino acids: CASSSSTGNTEAFF. The DNA for the CDR3 is TGTGCCAGCAGCTCGTCAACAGGGAATACTGAAGCTTTCTTT.

This chain uses TRBV5-6 with TRBJ2-7, with D possibly TRBD2 on 6 matching bases. The length of the CDR3 is 12 residues. The V and J ends lost 2 bases and 6 bases respectively, with 9 bases between them. The germline V gene encodes CDR1 SGHDT and CDR2 YYEEEE. CDR3 DNA: TGTGCCAGCAGCTTCATCGGGAGCGAGCAGTACTTC. Its translation: CASSFIGSEQYF.

This rearrangement joins TRBV2 to TRBJ2-7, with 8 nucleotides matching TRBD1. This CDR3 is 14 amino acids long. With V trimmed by 6 bases and J by 6 bases, 10 bases remained unmatched. Per germline, CDR1 SNHLY and CDR2 FYNNEI. DNA of the CDR3: TGTGCCAGCAGCTATTCCGGACAGGGCGGCGAGCAGTACTTC. Its translation: CASSYSGQGGEQYF.

The rearrangement links TRBV4-1 to TRBJ1-5, with TRBD1 identical over 7 bases. Per the germline V gene, CDR1 is MGHRA and CDR2 is YSYEKL. The J segment lost 4 bases and the V segment lost 3 bases, leaving 6 bases of the junction unmatched. The CDR3 is 15 residues long. CDR3 in DNA: TGCGCCAGCAGCCAGGGGACAGATTCAAATCAGCCCCAGCATTTT. It translates to CASSQGTDSNQPQHF.